This TCR beta chain was identified in a study of regulatory T cells in long-lasting Graves disease. Overall study results and limits: In persistent patients, shared public clonotypes (under 3,000) outnumbered those in new patients (approximately 940).

Germline loops: CDR1 SEHNR, CDR2 FQNEAQ (reference sequence). CDR3 length equals 15 residues. The V segment lost 2 bases and the J segment 5 bases; nucleotides outside the gene matches: 4. For TCR beta, libraries came from iRepertoire HTBI primers and Arm-PCR of CDR3 regions. TCRdb itself ran the multiplex PCR reads through MiXCR, one entry per CDR3 protein. The sample lists some 470,000 distinct CDR3 sequences; 20% to 25% were seen once. As regards this clonotype: What it recognizes is unknown.

The sample's time point: persistent/refractory GD, antithyroid drugs over 5 years with positive TRAb. The TCR library was made from RNA extracted from PBMCs. This chain joins TRBV7-9 and TRBJ2-5, with 11 bases aligning to TRBD2. Specimen: peripheral blood mononuclear cells (PBMCs), collected when the disease was refractory, from a patient treated with antithyroid drugs. The receptor was isolated from a female donor with Graves disease. The CDR3 DNA is TGTGCCAGCAGCTTAATACTAGCGGGGGTGGAGACCCAGTACTTC. As protein: CASSLILAGVETQYF.